The count of the clone carrying this TCR beta chain is one. The sample belongs to a study of shared T cell receptors in the human thymus. Method: immunoSEQ multiplex PCR; TCRdb's copy keeps in-frame clones and lacks some. The sample has some 760,000 clones; 80% to 90% are singletons. V lost 0 bases and J lost 7, with 12 bases in between. This CDR3 is built from 13 residues. Germline lookup yields CDR1 GTSNPN and CDR2 SVGIG (reference sequence). This sample was shared with a second study, whose subject was human thymus T cells. This second report adds: Healthy Finnish infants undergoing corrective surgery for congenital heart defects provided the donor material. Thymic samples were excised during corrective heart operations. Unrelated people showed highly overlapping thymic repertoires, related research reported.

The receptor comes from a girl under three years old with a congenital heart defect. The sample was thymocytes. The V call is TRBV30, the J call TRBJ1-1; D is uncertain. The CDR3 DNA follows: TGTGCCTGGAGTGTATCCTCCGGGGATGAAGCTTTCTTT. Encoded protein: CAWSVSSGDEAFF.